This entry features one T cell receptor (beta chain) sequence. During active infection, Seattle patients enrolled and were then monitored through disease. These data come from a study of blood T cell repertoires in COVID-19. The CDR3 totals 16 residues. Trimming shortened V by 10 bases and J by 2 bases, and 21 bases separated the two germline ends. From germline, CDR1 is LNHDA and CDR2 SQIVND (reference sequence). The table came from immunoSEQ multiplex PCR; TCRdb's copy has only in-frame clones and leaves some out. The sample consists of hundreds of thousands of clones, 88% of them appearing once. The TCR was taken from a woman aged 70-85 years with COVID-19, enrolled during active disease. Sequenced sample: peripheral blood. The V and J genes are TRBV19 and TRBJ1-5, with D maybe TRBD1 (5 bases). The CDR3 is CATTEAGGVGNQPQHF. The CDR3 coding sequence is TGTGCCACCACTGAGGCTGGAGGGGTGGGCAATCAGCCCCAGCATTTT.